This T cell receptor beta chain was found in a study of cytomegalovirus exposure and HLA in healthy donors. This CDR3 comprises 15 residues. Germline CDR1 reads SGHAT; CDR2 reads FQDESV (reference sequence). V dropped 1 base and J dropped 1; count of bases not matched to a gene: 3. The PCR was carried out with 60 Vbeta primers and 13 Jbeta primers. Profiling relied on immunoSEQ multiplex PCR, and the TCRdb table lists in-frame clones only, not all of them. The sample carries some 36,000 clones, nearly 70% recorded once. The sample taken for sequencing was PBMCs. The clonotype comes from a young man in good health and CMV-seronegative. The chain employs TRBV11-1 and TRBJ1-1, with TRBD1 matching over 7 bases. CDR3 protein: CASSLDNRGNTEAFF. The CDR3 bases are TGTGCCAGCAGCTTAGACAACAGGGGGAACACTGAAGCTTTCTTT. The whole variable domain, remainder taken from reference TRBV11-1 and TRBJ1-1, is EAEVAQSPRYKITEKSQAVAFWCDPISGHATLYWYRQILGQGPELLVQFQDESVVDDSQLPKDRFSAERLKGVDSTLKIQPAELGDSAMYLCASSLDNRGNTEAFFGQGTRLTVV.